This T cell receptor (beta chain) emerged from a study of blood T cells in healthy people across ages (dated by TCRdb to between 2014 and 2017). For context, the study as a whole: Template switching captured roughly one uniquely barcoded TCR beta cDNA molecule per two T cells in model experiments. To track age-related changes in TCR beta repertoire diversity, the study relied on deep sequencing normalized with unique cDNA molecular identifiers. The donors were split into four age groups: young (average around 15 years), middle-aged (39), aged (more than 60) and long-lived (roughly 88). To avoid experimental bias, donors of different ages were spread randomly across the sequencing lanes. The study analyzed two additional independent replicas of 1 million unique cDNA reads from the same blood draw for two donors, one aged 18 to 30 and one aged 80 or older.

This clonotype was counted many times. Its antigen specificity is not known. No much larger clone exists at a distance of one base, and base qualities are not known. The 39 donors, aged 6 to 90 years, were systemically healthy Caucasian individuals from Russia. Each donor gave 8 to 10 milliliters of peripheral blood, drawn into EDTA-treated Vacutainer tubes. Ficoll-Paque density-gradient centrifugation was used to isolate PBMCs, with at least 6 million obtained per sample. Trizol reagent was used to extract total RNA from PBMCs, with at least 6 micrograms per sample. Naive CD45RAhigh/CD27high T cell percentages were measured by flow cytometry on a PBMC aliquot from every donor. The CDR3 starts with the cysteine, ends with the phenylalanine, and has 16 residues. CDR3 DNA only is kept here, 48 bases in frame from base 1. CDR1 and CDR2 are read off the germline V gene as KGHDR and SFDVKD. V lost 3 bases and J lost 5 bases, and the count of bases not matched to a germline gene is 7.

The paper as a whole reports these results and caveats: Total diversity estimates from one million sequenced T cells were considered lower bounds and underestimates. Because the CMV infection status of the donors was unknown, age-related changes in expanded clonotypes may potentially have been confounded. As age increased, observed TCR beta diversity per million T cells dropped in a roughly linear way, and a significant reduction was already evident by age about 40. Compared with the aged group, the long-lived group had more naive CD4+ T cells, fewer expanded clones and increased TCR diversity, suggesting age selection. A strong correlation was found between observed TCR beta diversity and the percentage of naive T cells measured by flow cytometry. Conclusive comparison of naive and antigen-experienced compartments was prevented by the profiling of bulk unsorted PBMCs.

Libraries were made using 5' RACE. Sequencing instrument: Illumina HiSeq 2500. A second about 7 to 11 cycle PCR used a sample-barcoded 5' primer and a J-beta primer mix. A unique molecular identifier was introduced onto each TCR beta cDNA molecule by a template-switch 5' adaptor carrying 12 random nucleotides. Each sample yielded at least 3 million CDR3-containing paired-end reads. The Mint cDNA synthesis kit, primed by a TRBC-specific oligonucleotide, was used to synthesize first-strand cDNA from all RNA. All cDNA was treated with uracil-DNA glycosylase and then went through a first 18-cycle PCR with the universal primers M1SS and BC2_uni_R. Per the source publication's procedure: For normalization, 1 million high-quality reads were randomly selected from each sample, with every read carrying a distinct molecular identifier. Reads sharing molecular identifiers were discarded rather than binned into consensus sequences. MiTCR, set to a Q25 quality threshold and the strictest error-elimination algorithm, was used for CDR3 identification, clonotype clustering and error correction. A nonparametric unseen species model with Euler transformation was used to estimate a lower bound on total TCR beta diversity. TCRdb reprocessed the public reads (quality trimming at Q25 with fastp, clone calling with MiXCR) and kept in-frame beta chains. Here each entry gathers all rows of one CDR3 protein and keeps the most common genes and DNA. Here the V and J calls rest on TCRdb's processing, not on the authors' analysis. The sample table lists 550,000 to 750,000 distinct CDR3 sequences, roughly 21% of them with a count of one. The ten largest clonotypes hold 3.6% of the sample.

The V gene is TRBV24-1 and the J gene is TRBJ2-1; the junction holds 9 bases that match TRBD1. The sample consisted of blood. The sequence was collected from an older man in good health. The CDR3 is CATSDHRTGADNEQFF. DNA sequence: TGTGCCACCAGTGATCATCGGACAGGGGCTGACAATGAGCAGTTCTTC.